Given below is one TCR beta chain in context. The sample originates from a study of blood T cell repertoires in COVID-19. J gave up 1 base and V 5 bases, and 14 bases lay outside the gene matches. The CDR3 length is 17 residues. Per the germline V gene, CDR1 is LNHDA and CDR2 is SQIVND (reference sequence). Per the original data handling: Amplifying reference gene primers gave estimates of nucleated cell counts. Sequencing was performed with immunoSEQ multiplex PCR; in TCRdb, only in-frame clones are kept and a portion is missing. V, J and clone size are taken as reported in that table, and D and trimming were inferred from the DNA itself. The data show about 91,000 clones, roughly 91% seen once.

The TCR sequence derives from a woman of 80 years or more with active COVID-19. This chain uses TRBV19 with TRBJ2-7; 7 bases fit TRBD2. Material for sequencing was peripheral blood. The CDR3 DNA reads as TGTGCCAGTAGTCCCCGAGGGGCGGGAGATCCGTCCTACGAGCAGTACTTC. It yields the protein CASSPRGAGDPSYEQYF.